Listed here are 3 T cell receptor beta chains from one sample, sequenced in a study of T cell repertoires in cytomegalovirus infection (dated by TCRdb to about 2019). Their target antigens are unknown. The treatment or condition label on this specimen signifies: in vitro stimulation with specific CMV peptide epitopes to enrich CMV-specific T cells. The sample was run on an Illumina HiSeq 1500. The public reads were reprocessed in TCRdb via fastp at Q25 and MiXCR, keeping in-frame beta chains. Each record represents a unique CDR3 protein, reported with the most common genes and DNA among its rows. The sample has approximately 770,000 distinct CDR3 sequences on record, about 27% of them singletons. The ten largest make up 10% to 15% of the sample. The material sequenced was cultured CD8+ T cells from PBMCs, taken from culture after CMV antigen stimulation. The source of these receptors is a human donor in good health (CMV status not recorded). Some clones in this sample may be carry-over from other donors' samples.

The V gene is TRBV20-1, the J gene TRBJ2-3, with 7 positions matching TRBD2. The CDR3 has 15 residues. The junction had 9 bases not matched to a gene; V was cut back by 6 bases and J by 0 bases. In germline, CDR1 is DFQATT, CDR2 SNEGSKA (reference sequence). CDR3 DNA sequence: TGCAGTGCCCCCCTCGGGGGAGGGAGCACAGATACGCAGTATTTT. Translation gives CSAPLGGGSTDTQYF.

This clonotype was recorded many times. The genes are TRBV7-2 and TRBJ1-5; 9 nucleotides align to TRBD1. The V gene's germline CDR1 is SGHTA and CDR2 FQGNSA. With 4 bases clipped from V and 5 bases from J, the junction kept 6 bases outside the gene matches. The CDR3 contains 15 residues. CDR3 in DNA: TGTGCCAGCAGCTACGACAGGGGGGCTTATCAGCCCCAGCATTTT. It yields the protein CASSYDRGAYQPQHF.

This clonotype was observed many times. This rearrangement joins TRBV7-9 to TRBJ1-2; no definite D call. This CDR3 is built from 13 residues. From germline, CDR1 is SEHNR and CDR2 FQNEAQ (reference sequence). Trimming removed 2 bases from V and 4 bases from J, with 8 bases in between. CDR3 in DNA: TGTGCCAGCAGCTTACCCGGATTCTATGGCTACACCTTC. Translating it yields CASSLPGFYGYTF.